This is a list of T cell receptor beta chains from one sample in a study of graft-versus-host responses after intestinal transplantation. Only in-frame clones appear in the TCRdb table, and some are missing; sequencing was by immunoSEQ multiplex PCR. The sample holds about 86,000 clones; 88% are singletons and the top ten take roughly 0.3%. What these receptors recognize is not known. Sequences were derived from unstimulated CD4+ T cells sorted from spleen or lymph node cells, sampled before transplant. The source of these receptors is a human donor who was the organ donor for an intestinal transplant. Each CDR3 is given with its conserved first and last residue. The order of the fields is clone size, J gene, D gene, V gene, CDR3 DNA, CDR3 protein. A D gene is named only where the DNA matches it firmly. For some rows the clone size is stated as once, few or many, or as a class when expanded; others skip it.

abundance: .; j_gene: TRBJ2-1; d_gene: .; v_gene: TRBV27; CDR3nt: TGTGCCAGCACCCCCCGGCGGGGACAGTTAAGCTACAATGAGCAGTTCTTC; CDR3aa: CASTPRRGQLSYNEQFF
abundance: few; j_gene: TRBJ2-3; d_gene: TRBD2; v_gene: TRBV9; CDR3nt: TGTGCCAGCAGCGTCCTAGCGGGGGGGGGAGATACGCAGTATTTT; CDR3aa: CASSVLAGGGDTQYF
abundance: once; j_gene: TRBJ1-3; d_gene: TRBD1; v_gene: TRBV7-8; CDR3nt: TGTGCCAGCAGCGAGACAGGGGAAGGAAACACCATATATTTT; CDR3aa: CASSETGEGNTIYF
abundance: .; j_gene: TRBJ2-7; d_gene: TRBD1; v_gene: TRBV6-1; CDR3nt: TGTGCCAGCAGGGACAGGTACGAGCAGTACTTC; CDR3aa: CASRDRYEQYF
abundance: few; j_gene: TRBJ1-1; d_gene: .; v_gene: TRBV29-1; CDR3nt: TGCAGCGTTGATATCCAGGGAGGCACTGAAGCTTTCTTT; CDR3aa: CSVDIQGGTEAFF
abundance: .; j_gene: TRBJ2-2; d_gene: .; v_gene: TRBV28; CDR3nt: TGTGCCAGCACGGAGGGGAACACCGGGGAGCTGTTTTTT; CDR3aa: CASTEGNTGELFF
abundance: .; j_gene: TRBJ2-7; d_gene: TRBD1; v_gene: TRBV5-1; CDR3nt: TGCGCCAGCAGCCCCTACGGGACAGGGGCCTACGAGCAGTACTTC; CDR3aa: CASSPYGTGAYEQYF
abundance: .; j_gene: TRBJ2-7; d_gene: TRBD1; v_gene: TRBV28; CDR3nt: TGTGCCAGCAGTCTCCCCGGGACAGGGCCAGGGGAGCAGTACTTC; CDR3aa: CASSLPGTGPGEQYF
abundance: .; j_gene: TRBJ2-5; d_gene: TRBD2; v_gene: TRBV4-1; CDR3nt: TGCGCCAGCAGCCAAAGCGTAGCGGGGAATAGAGAGACCCAGTACTTC; CDR3aa: CASSQSVAGNRETQYF
abundance: once; j_gene: TRBJ2-3; d_gene: .; v_gene: TRBV6-1; CDR3nt: TGTGCCAGCAGTGAAGCGCCCGGAGTCACAGATACGCAGTATTTT; CDR3aa: CASSEAPGVTDTQYF
abundance: .; j_gene: TRBJ2-3; d_gene: .; v_gene: TRBV5-1; CDR3nt: TGCGCCAGCAGCCCGGGTTCTGGAGCGCTGAGCACAGATACGCAGTATTTT; CDR3aa: CASSPGSGALSTDTQYF
abundance: .; j_gene: TRBJ2-5; d_gene: .; v_gene: TRBV11-3; CDR3nt: TGTGCCAGCAGCTTGGGGGGGCGAGAGACCCAGTACTTC; CDR3aa: CASSLGGRETQYF
abundance: once; j_gene: TRBJ1-2; d_gene: TRBD1; v_gene: TRBV11-3; CDR3nt: TGTGCCAGCAGCTTAGGGGGGACAGAGTCTAACTATGGCTACACCTTC; CDR3aa: CASSLGGTESNYGYTF
abundance: .; j_gene: TRBJ1-6; d_gene: TRBD1; v_gene: TRBV7-8; CDR3nt: TGTGCCAGCAGCTTAGCGCTCGGGACAGGGGTAGGAGTTTCACCCCTCCACTTT; CDR3aa: CASSLALGTGVGVSPLHF
abundance: .; j_gene: TRBJ2-1; d_gene: TRBD2; v_gene: TRBV9; CDR3nt: TGTGCCAGCAGCGGCGATGGTAAGGGACTATCCAAGTTCTTC; CDR3aa: CASSGDGKGLSKFF
abundance: .; j_gene: TRBJ2-5; d_gene: .; v_gene: TRBV18; CDR3nt: TGTGCCAGCTCAGCGGGGCTCCAAGAGACCCAGTACTTC; CDR3aa: CASSAGLQETQYF
abundance: .; j_gene: TRBJ2-1; d_gene: .; v_gene: TRBV9; CDR3nt: TGTGCCAGCAGCGTAGCTATAGGACAGATATCCTACAATGAGCAGTTCTTC; CDR3aa: CASSVAIGQISYNEQFF
abundance: .; j_gene: TRBJ2-5; d_gene: .; v_gene: TRBV5-4; CDR3nt: TGTGCCAGCAGCTTCCGGCCGGTGACTTTACCAGGGGAGACCCAGTACTTC; CDR3aa: CASSFRPVTLPGETQYF
abundance: .; j_gene: TRBJ2-1; d_gene: .; v_gene: TRBV5-6; CDR3nt: TGTGCCAGCAGCTCATACAATGAGCAGTTCTTC; CDR3aa: CASSSYNEQFF
abundance: .; j_gene: TRBJ2-2; d_gene: .; v_gene: TRBV5-4; CDR3nt: TGTGCCAGCAGCCTACCTTCCGGGGAGCTGTTTTTT; CDR3aa: CASSLPSGELFF
abundance: .; j_gene: TRBJ2-7; d_gene: .; v_gene: TRBV11-2; CDR3nt: TGTGCCAGCAGCGCGGTCCTCGGGACAAACCCTACGGGGCAGTACTTC; CDR3aa: CASSAVLGTNPTGQYF
abundance: .; j_gene: TRBJ1-1; d_gene: .; v_gene: TRBV4-1; CDR3nt: TGCGCCAGCAGCCAAGTGCGGTACACTGAAGCTTTCTTT; CDR3aa: CASSQVRYTEAFF
abundance: .; j_gene: TRBJ1-5; d_gene: TRBD1; v_gene: TRBV6-1; CDR3nt: TGTGCCAGCAGTCCGGACAGGGGGAGCAATCAGCCCCAGCATTTT; CDR3aa: CASSPDRGSNQPQHF
abundance: .; j_gene: TRBJ2-1; d_gene: .; v_gene: TRBV5-1; CDR3nt: TGCGCCAGCAGCTTGGGCCTAAGCGGAGGCTACAATGAGCAGTTCTTC; CDR3aa: CASSLGLSGGYNEQFF
abundance: .; j_gene: TRBJ1-2; d_gene: TRBD1; v_gene: TRBV28; CDR3nt: TGTGCCAGCAGTCCGCGGGACAGCTATGGCTACACCTTC; CDR3aa: CASSPRDSYGYTF
abundance: few; j_gene: TRBJ2-3; d_gene: .; v_gene: TRBV7-3; CDR3nt: TGTGCCAGCAGCTTAACGCGGTCAGATACGCAGTATTTT; CDR3aa: CASSLTRSDTQYF
abundance: .; j_gene: TRBJ1-2; d_gene: .; v_gene: TRBV6-1; CDR3nt: TGTGCCGGGCGGCCGGGGTTTGATTATGGCTACACCTTC; CDR3aa: CAGRPGFDYGYTF
abundance: .; j_gene: TRBJ2-1; d_gene: TRBD2; v_gene: TRBV11-3; CDR3nt: TGTGCCAGCCACCGCGGGGCTAGCGGGGGGGCGACTGAGCAGTTCTTC; CDR3aa: CASHRGASGGATEQFF
abundance: .; j_gene: TRBJ2-1; d_gene: .; v_gene: TRBV5-1; CDR3nt: TGCGCCAGCAGCTTGTTTCCGGAGACCTACAATGAGCAGTTCTTC; CDR3aa: CASSLFPETYNEQFF
abundance: .; j_gene: TRBJ2-3; d_gene: .; v_gene: TRBV5-1; CDR3nt: TGCGCCAGCAGCTTGGGTCCAGCGCCTAGCACAGATACGCAGTATTTT; CDR3aa: CASSLGPAPSTDTQYF